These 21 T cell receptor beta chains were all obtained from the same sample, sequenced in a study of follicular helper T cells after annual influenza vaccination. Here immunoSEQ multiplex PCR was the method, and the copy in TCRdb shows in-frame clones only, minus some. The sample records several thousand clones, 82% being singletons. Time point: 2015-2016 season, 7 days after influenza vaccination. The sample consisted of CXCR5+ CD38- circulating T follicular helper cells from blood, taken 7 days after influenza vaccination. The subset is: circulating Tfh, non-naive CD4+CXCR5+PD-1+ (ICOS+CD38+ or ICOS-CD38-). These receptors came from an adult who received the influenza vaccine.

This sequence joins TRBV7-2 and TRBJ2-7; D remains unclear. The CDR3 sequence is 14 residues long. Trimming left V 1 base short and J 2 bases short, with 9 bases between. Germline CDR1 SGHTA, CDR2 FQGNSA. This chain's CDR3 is CASSLGRTTYEQYF. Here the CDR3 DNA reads TGTGCCAGCAGCTTAGGTCGCACTACCTACGAGCAGTACTTC. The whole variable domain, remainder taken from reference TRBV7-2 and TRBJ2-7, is GAGVSQSPSNKVTEKGKDVELRCDPISGHTALYWYRQSLGQGLEFLIYFQGNSAPDKSGLPSDRFSAERTGGSVSTLTIQRTQQEDSAVYLCASSLGRTTYEQYFGPGTRLTVT.

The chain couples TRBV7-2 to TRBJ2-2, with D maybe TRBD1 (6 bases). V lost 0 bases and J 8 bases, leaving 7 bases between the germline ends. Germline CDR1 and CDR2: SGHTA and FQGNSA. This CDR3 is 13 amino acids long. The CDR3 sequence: CASSLAGAGELFF. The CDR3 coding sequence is TGTGCCAGCAGCTTAGCGGGGGCAGGGGAGCTGTTTTTT.

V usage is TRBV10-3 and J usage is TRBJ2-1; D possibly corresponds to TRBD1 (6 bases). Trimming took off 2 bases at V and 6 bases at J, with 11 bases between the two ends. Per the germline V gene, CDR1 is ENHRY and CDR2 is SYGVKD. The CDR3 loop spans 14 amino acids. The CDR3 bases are TGTGCCATCAGTGAGGGGGGCGTAGTCAATGAGCAGTTCTTC. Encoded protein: CAISEGGVVNEQFF.

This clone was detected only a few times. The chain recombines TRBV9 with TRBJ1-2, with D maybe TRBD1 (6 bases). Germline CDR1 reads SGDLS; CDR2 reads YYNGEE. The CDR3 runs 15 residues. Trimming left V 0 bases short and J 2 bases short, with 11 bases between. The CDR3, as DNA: TGTGCCAGCAGCGTAGAAGGGGGAAGGAACTATGGCTACACCTTC. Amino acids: CASSVEGGRNYGYTF.

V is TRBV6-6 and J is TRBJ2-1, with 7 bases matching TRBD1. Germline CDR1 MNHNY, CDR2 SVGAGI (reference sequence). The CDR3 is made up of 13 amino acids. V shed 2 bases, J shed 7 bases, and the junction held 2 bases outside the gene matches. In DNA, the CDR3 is TGTGCCAGCAGTTACACGGGACAGAATGAGCAGTTCTTC. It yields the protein CASSYTGQNEQFF.

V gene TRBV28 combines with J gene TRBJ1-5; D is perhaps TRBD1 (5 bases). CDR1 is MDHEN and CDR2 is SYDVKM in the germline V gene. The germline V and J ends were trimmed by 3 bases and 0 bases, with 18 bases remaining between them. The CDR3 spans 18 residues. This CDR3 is CASSFIQPGGYSNQPQHF. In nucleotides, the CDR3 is TGTGCCAGCAGTTTCATCCAGCCGGGGGGGTATAGCAATCAGCCCCAGCATTTT.

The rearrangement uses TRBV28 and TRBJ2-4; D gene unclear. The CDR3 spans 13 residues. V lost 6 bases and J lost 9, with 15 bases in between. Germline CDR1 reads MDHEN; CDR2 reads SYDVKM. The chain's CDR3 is CASRDLGRSIQYF. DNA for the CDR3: TGTGCCAGCAGAGATCTGGGCAGGAGCATTCAGTACTTC. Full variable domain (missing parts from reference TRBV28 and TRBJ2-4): DVKVTQSSRYLVKRTGEKVFLECVQDMDHENMFWYRQDPGLGLRLIYFSYDVKMKEKGDIPEGYSVSREKKERFSLILESASTNQTSMYLCASRDLGRSIQYFGAGTRLSVL.

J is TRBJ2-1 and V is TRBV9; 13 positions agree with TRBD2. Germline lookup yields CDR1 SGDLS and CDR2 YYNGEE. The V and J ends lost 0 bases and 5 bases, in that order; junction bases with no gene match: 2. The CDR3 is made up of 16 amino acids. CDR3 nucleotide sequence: TGTGCCAGCAGCGTAGGGGGACTAGCGGGAAACAATGAGCAGTTCTTC. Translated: CASSVGGLAGNNEQFF. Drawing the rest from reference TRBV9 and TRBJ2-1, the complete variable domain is DSGVTQTPKHLITATGQRVTLRCSPRSGDLSVYWYQQSLDQGLQFLIQYYNGEERAKGNILERFSAQQFPDLHSELNLSSLELGDSALYFCASSVGGLAGNNEQFFGPGTRLTVL.

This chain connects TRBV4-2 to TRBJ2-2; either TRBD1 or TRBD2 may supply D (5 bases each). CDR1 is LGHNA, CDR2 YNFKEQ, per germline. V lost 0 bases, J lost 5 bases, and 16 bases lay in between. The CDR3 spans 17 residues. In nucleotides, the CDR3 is TGTGCCAGCAGCCAAGATCTTCCGGGACGGCTAACCGGGGAGCTGTTTTTT. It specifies CASSQDLPGRLTGELFF.

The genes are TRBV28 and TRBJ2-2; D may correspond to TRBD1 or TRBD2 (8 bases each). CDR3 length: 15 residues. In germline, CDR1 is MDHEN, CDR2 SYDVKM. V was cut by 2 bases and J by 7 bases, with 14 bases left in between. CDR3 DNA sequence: TGTGCCAGCAGTTTACAGGGGGCGGGGGGCGGGGAGCTGTTTTTT. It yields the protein CASSLQGAGGGELFF.

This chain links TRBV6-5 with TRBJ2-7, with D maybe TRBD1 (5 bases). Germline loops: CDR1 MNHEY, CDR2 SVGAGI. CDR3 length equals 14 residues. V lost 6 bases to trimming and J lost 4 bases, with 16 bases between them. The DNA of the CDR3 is TGTGCCAGCAGGGGTTGGCAGGGCGAATACGAGCAGTACTTC. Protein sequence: CASRGWQGEYEQYF.

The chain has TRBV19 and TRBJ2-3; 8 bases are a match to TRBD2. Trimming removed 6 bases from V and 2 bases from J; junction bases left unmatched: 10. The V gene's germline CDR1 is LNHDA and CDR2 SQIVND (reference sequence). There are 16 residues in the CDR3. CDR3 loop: CASSSGGRVDTDTQYF. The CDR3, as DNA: TGTGCCAGTAGCTCGGGGGGGAGGGTAGACACAGATACGCAGTATTTT.

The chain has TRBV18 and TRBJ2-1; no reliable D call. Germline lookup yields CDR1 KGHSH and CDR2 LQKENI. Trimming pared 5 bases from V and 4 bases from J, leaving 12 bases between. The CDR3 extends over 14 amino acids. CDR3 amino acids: CASSISMAYNEQFF. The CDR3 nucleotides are TGTGCCAGCTCAATCTCTATGGCGTACAATGAGCAGTTCTTC.

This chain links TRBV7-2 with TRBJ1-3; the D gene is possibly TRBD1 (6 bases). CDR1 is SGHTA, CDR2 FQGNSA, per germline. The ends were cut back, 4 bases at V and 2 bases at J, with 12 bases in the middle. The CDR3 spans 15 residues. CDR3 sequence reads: CASSSRGGAGNTIYF. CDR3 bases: TGTGCCAGCAGCTCCCGCGGGGGCGCTGGAAACACCATATATTTT.

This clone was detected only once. CDR3: CASRLRGVNTEAFF. The DNA of the CDR3 is TGTGCCAGCAGGCTTAGGGGAGTGAACACTGAAGCTTTCTTT. The gene calls are TRBV7-2 and TRBJ1-1; maybe TRBD1 (5 bases). The germline V and J ends were trimmed by 6 bases and 0 bases, with 11 bases remaining between them. Germline CDR1 is SGHTA and CDR2 is FQGNSA. The CDR3 contains 14 residues.

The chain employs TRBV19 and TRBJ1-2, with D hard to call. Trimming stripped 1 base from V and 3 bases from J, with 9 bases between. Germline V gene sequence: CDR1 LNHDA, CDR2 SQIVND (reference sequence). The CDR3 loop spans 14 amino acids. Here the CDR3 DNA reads TGTGCCAGTAGTATAGCGGGCGAGCACTATGGCTACACCTTC. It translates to CASSIAGEHYGYTF.

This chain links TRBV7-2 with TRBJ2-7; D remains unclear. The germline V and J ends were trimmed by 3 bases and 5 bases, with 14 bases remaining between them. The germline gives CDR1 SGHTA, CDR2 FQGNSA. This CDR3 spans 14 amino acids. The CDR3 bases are TGTGCCAGCAGCTTGCAAACGGGCGTGGACGAGCAGTACTTC. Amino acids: CASSLQTGVDEQYF.

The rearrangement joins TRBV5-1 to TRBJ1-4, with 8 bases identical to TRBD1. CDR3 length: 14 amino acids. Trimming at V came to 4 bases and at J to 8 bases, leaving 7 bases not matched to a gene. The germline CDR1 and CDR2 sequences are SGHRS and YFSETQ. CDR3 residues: CASSSTGGKEKLFF. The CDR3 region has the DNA TGCGCCAGCAGCAGCACAGGGGGGAAAGAAAAACTGTTTTTT.

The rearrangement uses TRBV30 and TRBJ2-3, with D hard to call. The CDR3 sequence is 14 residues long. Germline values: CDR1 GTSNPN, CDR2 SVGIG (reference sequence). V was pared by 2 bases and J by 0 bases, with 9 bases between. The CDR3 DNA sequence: TGTGCCTGGAGTTTATCCAAAAGCACAGATACGCAGTATTTT. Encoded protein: CAWSLSKSTDTQYF. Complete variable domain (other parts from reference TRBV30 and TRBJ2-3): SQTIHQWPATLVQPVGSPLSLECTVEGTSNPNLYWYRQAAGRGLQLLFYSVGIGQISSEVPQNLSASRPQDRQFILSSKKLLLSDSGFYLCAWSLSKSTDTQYFGPGTRLTVL.

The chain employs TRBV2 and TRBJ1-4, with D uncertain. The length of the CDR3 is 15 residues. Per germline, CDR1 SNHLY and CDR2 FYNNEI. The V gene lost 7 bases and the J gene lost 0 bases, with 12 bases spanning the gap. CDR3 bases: TGTGCCAGCATCGGCGGGAGAGCAACTAATGAAAAACTGTTTTTT. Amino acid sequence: CASIGGRATNEKLFF. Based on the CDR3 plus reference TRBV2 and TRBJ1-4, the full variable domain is EPEVTQTPSHQVTQMGQEVILRCVPISNHLYFYWYRQILGQKVEFLVSFYNNEISEKSEIFDDQFSVERPDGSNFTLKIRSTKLEDSAMYFCASIGGRATNEKLFFGSGTQLSVL.

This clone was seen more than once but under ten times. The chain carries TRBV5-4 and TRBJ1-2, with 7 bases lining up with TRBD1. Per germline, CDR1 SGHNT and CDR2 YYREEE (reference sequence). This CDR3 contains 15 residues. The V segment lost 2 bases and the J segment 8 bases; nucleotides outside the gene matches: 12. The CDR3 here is CASSLGGPDSGGYTF. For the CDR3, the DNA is TGTGCCAGCAGCTTAGGGGGCCCGGATTCCGGGGGCTACACCTTC. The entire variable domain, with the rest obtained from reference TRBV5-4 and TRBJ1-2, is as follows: ETGVTQSPTHLIKTRGQQVTLRCSSQSGHNTVSWYQQALGQGPQFIFQYYREEENGRGNFPPRFSGLQFPNYSSELNVNALELDDSALYLCASSLGGPDSGGYTFGSGTRLTVV.